This T cell receptor (beta chain) was captured by sequencing in a study of blood T cell repertoires in COVID-19. Across the whole study: Donors in the United States, Italy and Spain gave samples during acute or convalescent COVID-19. Sources were T cells, B-cell-depleted T cells, or PBMCs; the material itself was cDNA or gDNA.

Enrolment of Seattle patients took place during active infection, and they were followed longitudinally. Germline V gene sequence: CDR1 KGHDR, CDR2 SFDVKD. This CDR3 has 14 amino acids. Deletions cut 3 bases from V and 1 base from J, with 8 bases between. Original processing methods: Reference gene primers were amplified, and this amplification served to estimate nucleated cell counts. Assay used: immunoSEQ multiplex PCR; TCRdb lists only in-frame clones, some missing. The DNA was the basis for D and trimming; V, J and clone size are from that table. This sample carries 310,000 or so clones, 85% to 90% of them seen once, and the ten largest clones take around 11%.

V gene TRBV24-1 combines with J gene TRBJ2-5; no definite D call. The material sequenced was peripheral blood. The receptor was derived from a woman aged 25 to 39 with COVID-19, enrolled during active disease. The CDR3: CATSDPQLQETQYF. The DNA of the CDR3 is TGTGCCACCAGTGATCCCCAACTCCAAGAGACCCAGTACTTC.